A selection of T cell receptor beta chains follows, all from one sample in a study of CD8 T cells in ankylosing spondylitis. TCRdb redid the calling of the 5' RACE reads with MiXCR, one entry per CDR3 protein. Counted here are 750,000 to 850,000 distinct CDR3 sequences, 10% to 15% occurring once; the ten biggest clones make up roughly 0.51%. The sequenced sample was blood, either unsorted or a sorted T cell fraction (not recorded which). Receptors originate from a male donor with ankylosing spondylitis. Each CDR3 is given with its conserved first and last residue. Each record gives: V gene, CDR3 length, J gene, CDR3 protein.

>TRBV5-1|15|TRBJ2-5
CASSSTGGSGETQYF
>TRBV7-6|14|TRBJ1-2
CASSSQSGNYGYTF
>TRBV24-1|13|TRBJ2-7
CATSDRVTYEQYF
>TRBV7-9|15|TRBJ2-1
CASSLAVILNNEQFF
>TRBV20-1|15|TRBJ2-2
CSASPSGRMTGELFF
>TRBV20-1|11|TRBJ1-5
CSARDIQPQHF
>TRBV24-1|16|TRBJ2-2
CATSDPTGRFTGELFF
>TRBV20-1|13|TRBJ2-7
CSARVPASYEQYF
>TRBV29-1|15|TRBJ2-1
CSVHLLAGGDNEQFF
>TRBV20-1|17|TRBJ1-6
CSARAGTALSYNSPLHF
>TRBV4-2|12|TRBJ2-1
CASSQEYNEQFF
>TRBV6-1|14|TRBJ2-4
CASSGRDRVFGQYF
>TRBV9|16|TRBJ2-1
CASSVRAGGLDNEQFF
>TRBV12-3/TRBV12-4|13|TRBJ2-3
CASSFGQLDTQYF
>TRBV14|13|TRBJ2-3
CASSQERAGWQYF
>TRBV20-1|12|TRBJ2-7
CSAEMGTYEQYF
>TRBV20-1|14|TRBJ1-5
CSAGGRQGLGPQHF
>TRBV7-2|16|TRBJ2-7
CASSWPRGRAAYEQYF
>TRBV28|15|TRBJ1-2
CASSYTGGRIHGYTF
>TRBV5-1|15|TRBJ1-1
CASSSEGAGYTEAFF
>TRBV27|16|TRBJ2-1
CASSLYLAGSPNEQFF
>TRBV10-3|12|TRBJ2-1
CAITGDRVEQFF
>TRBV7-2|14|TRBJ2-3
CASSSLGPEDTQYF
>TRBV20-1|13|TRBJ1-2
CSARNSDNYGYTF
>TRBV7-2|14|TRBJ1-1
CASSLVQGHTEAFF
>TRBV5-6|15|TRBJ2-1
CASSTRLGGYNEQFF
>TRBV28|14|TRBJ2-1
CASRFESSYNEQFF
>TRBV6-1|16|TRBJ2-3
CASTNSGGANADTQYF
>TRBV7-9|13|TRBJ1-1
CASSSDGGVEAFF
>TRBV5-5|17|TRBJ2-1
CASSLGLADLTYNEQFF
>TRBV6-6|13|TRBJ2-2
CASSATLTGELFF
>TRBV28|13|TRBJ1-2
CASSLSGVQGYTF
>TRBV2|13|TRBJ1-2
CASSGFGGGVRPF
>TRBV29-1|12|TRBJ2-5
CSVEEWDETQYF
>TRBV7-3|13|TRBJ2-7
CASSLGIHYEQYF
>TRBV4-2|14|TRBJ2-4
CASSQPGTGGIQYF
>TRBV2|15|TRBJ2-7
CASSDRTSGRYEQYF
>TRBV5-1|13|TRBJ1-6
CASSGGQGSPLHF
>TRBV6-1|14|TRBJ1-1
CASTLTGGDTEAFF
>TRBV7-9|17|TRBJ2-1
CASSLAGTSGSWNEQFF
>TRBV20-1|15|TRBJ1-4
CSANHPGGDYEKLFF
>TRBV6-5|14|TRBJ2-5
CASSYLGAWETQYF
>TRBV5-1|16|TRBJ2-1
CASSEAGQGMDNEQFF
>TRBV6-5|16|TRBJ1-2
CASSYETTPFYGGYTF
>TRBV4-3|15|TRBJ1-1
CASSQARVSGTEAFF
>TRBV20-1|14|TRBJ2-7
CSARAGGLRDEQYF